This paragraph covers one TCR beta chain sequence. Its recognized antigen is unknown. One junction end does not reproduce the germline sequence, and a read error may be involved. These data come from a study of tumor and adjacent non-tumor tissue in lung cancer (dated by TCRdb to between 2017 and 2018). Some background on the complete study: By cancer type, the cohort comprised 12 adenocarcinoma patients, 2 squamous cell carcinoma patients and 1 small cell lung cancer patient. Sequencing generated a total of about 130,000,000 productive TCRbeta reads, averaging approximately 4 million reads per sample. TCRbeta CDR3 sequencing was performed on thirty paired specimens, with one tumor sample and one normal lung sample collected per patient. Bulk TCRbeta repertoires were compared between lung tumor tissue and matched distant non-tumor lung tissue obtained from approximately 16 lung cancer patients. Among the approximately 15 patients, ages ranged from roughly 30 to 76 years, approximately 10 were men and 5 were women, and disease was TNM stage I to III. The investigation overall reported the following: Neither the sequencing platform nor unique molecular identifiers are mentioned in the methods. Significantly higher TCR diversity was found in younger patients, and higher tumor TCR diversity was associated with shorter overall and disease-free survival. Peripheral blood was not sequenced, so blood TCRbeta repertoires were not examined in the lung cancer patients of the study. The top 100 clones made up a significantly larger cumulative share of the repertoire in normal lung than in tumor tissue. Only roughly 16 patients were included in the cohort, and the need for larger samples and more detailed clinical data was noted by the authors. Tumor tissue showed significantly higher TCR diversity (inverse Simpson) than normal lung tissue, at roughly 390 vs 170 (P = 0.0075, Mann-Whitney U test).

RNA was isolated from bulk unsorted tissue, and RNA quality was assessed with a NanoDrop ND-1000 and an Agilent 2100. The normal lung samples consisted of distant non-tumor tissue collected more than 3 cm from the tumor edge. All donors had newly diagnosed lung cancer, had not received prior chemotherapy, and were admitted for thoracic surgery in China between August and November 2014. Anyone who had undergone radiotherapy or chemotherapy before, or who had another cancer at the same time, was left out of the study. Surgical tissue pieces of about 1-2 cm3 were preserved in RNAlater solution and stored at -80 °C until use. The library was prepared using multiplex PCR. For sequencing, an Illumina HiSeq 2500 was employed. Following protocols modified from ARM-PCR, the researchers constructed TCRbeta libraries through three rounds of nested PCR with primers (Table S4). Before sequencing, PCR products of 200-500 bp were cut from the gel and purified using the QIAquick gel extraction kit. Regarding the original processing steps: Reads were cleaned with Trimmomatic, merged with FLASH into complete CDR3 sequences, and assigned to V(D)J germline segments with MiTCR. Clonal diversity was computed as the inverse Simpson's index with VDJtools. In-frame sequences without a premature stop codon were defined as productive reads. The public sequencing data were trimmed at Q25 with fastp and processed into clonotypes with MiXCR by TCRdb, which kept only in-frame beta chains. Here each entry gathers all rows of one CDR3 protein and keeps the most common genes and DNA. The V and J calls, along with clone size, are taken from TCRdb and not from the paper's own processing. The sample table records approximately 62,000 distinct CDR3 sequences; around two thirds of these occur just once. The ten largest account for under 35% of the sample.

CDR1 and CDR2 were assigned from the germline V gene as WSHSY and SAAADI. The CDR3 spans 13 residues, from the cysteine through the phenylalanine. The retained sequence is limited to the CDR3, 39 bases, with the frame set at the first base. The sequence was obtained from a man aged 65 to 79 with non-small cell lung cancer. The sequence is built from TRBV10-2 and TRBJ2-7; 8 bases in the middle match TRBD2. Material for sequencing was distant non-tumor lung tissue. The CDR3 is CAIRGGLSYERYF. The nucleotide sequence is given as TGCGCCATTCGGGGGGGCCTATCCTACGAGCGGTACTTC.